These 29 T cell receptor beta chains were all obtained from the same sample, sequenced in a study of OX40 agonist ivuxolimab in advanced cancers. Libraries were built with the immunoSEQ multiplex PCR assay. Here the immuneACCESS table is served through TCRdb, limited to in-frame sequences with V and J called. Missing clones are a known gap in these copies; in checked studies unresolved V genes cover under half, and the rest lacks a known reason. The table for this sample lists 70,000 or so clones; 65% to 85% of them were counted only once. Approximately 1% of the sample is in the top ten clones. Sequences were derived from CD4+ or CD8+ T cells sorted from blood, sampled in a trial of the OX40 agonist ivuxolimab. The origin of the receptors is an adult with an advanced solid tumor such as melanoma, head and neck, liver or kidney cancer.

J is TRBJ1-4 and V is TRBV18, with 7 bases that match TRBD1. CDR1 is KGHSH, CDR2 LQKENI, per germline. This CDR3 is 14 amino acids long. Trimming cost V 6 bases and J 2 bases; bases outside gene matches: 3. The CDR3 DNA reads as TGTGCCAGCTCCCCGACAGGGACTAATGAAAAACTGTTTTTT. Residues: CASSPTGTNEKLFF.

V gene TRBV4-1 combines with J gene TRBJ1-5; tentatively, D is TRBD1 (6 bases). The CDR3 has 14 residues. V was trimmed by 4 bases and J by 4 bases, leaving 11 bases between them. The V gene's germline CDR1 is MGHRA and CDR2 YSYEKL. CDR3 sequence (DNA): TGCGCCAGCAGCCCCTCACAGGGAAATCAGCCCCAGCATTTT. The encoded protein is CASSPSQGNQPQHF.

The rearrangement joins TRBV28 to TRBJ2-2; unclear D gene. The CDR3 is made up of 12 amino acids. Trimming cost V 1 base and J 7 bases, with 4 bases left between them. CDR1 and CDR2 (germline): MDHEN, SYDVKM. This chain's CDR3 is CASSLLGGELFF. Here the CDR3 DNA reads TGTGCCAGCAGTTTATTAGGCGGGGAGCTGTTTTTT.

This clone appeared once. CDR3 region: CSARDRFTQYF. Here the CDR3 DNA reads TGCAGTGCTAGAGATCGGTTTACGCAGTATTTT. The chain uses TRBV20-1 and TRBJ2-3; D is unclear. The germline CDR1 and CDR2 sequences are DFQATT and SNEGSKA (reference sequence). The CDR3 has 11 amino acids. The V end lost 0 bases, the J end lost 8 bases, and 6 bases lay between the germline ends.

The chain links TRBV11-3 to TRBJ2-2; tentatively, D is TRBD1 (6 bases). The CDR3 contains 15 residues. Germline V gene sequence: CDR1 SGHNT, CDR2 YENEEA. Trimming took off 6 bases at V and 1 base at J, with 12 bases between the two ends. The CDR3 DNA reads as TGTGCCAGCAGACCCGGCAGGGGGAACACCGGGGAGCTGTTTTTT. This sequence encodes CASRPGRGNTGELFF.

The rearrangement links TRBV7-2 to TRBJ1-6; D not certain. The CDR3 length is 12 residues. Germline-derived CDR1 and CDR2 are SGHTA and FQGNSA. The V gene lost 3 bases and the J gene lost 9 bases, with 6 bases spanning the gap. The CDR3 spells CASSFNPSPLHF. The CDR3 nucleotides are TGTGCCAGCAGCTTTAACCCTTCACCCCTCCACTTT.

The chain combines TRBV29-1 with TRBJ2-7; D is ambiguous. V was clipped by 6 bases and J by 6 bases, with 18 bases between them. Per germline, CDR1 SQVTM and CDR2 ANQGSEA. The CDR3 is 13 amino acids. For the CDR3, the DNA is TGCAGCGTAGTCAGGAGTACAGTGGGCGAGCAGTACTTC. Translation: CSVVRSTVGEQYF.

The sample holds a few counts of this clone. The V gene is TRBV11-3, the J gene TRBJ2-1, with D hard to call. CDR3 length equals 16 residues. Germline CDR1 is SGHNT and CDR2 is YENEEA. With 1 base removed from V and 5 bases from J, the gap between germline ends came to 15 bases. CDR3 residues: CASSLGLGKGNNEQFF. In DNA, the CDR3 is TGTGCCAGCAGCTTAGGTTTGGGCAAGGGAAACAATGAGCAGTTCTTC.

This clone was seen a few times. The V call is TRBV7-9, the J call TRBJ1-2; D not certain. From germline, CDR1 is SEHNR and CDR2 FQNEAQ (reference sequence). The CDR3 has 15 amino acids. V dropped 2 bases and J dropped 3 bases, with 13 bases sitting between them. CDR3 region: CASSLSAGRDYGYTF. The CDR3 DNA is TGTGCCAGCAGCTTATCGGCGGGTCGGGACTATGGCTACACCTTC.

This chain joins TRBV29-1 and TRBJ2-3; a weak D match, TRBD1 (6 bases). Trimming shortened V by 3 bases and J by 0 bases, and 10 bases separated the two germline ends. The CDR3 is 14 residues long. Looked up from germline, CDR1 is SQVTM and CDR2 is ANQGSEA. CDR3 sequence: CSVEAGASTDTQYF. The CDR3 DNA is TGCAGCGTTGAGGCAGGGGCCAGCACAGATACGCAGTATTTT.

This CDR3 is CASSIDQGVETQYF. The DNA for the CDR3 is TGTGCCAGTAGTATAGACCAGGGTGTGGAGACCCAGTACTTC. V gene TRBV19 combines with J gene TRBJ2-5, with a possible D match to TRBD1 (5 bases). The germline CDR1 and CDR2 sequences are LNHDA and SQIVND (reference sequence). The CDR3 covers 14 residues. V was clipped by 0 bases and J by 5 bases, with 10 bases between them. The complete variable domain, with remaining parts taken from reference TRBV19 and TRBJ2-5, reads DGGITQSPKYLFRKEGQNVTLSCEQNLNHDAMYWYRQDPGQGLRLIYYSQIVNDFQKGDIAEGYSVSREKKESFPLTVTSAQKNPTAFYLCASSIDQGVETQYFGPGTRLLVL.

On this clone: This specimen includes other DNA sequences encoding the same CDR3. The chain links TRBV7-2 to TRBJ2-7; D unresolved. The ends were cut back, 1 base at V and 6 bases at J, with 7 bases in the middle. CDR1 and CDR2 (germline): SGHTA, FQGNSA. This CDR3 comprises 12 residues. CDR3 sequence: CASSLVAPEQYF. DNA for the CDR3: TGTGCCAGCAGCTTAGTTGCCCCCGAGCAGTACTTC.

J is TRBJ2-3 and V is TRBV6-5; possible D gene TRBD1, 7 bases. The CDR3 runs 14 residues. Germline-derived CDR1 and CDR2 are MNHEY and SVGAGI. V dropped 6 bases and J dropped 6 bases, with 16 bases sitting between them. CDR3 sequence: CASRSQGRFDTQYF. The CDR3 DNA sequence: TGTGCCAGCAGGTCACAGGGGAGGTTTGATACGCAGTATTTT.

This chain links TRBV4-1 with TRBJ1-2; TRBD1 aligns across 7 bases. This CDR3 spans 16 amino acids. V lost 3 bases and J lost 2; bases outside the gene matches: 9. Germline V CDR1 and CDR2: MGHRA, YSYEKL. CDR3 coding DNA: TGCGCCAGCAGCCAGGCTGCCGGGACAGCAAACTATGGCTACACCTTC. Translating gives CASSQAAGTANYGYTF.

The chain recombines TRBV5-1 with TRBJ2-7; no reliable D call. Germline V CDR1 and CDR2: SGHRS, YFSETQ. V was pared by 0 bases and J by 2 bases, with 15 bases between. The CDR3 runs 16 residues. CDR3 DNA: TGCGCCAGCAGCTTGGACCCTGTAGGTACCACCTACGAGCAGTACTTC. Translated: CASSLDPVGTTYEQYF.

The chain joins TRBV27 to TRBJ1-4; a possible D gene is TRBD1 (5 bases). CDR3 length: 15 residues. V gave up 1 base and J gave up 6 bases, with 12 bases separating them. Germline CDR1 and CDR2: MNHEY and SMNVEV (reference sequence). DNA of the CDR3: TGTGCCAGCAGTTTATTGGGGCTCGGGTATGAAAAACTGTTTTTT. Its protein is CASSLLGLGYEKLFF.

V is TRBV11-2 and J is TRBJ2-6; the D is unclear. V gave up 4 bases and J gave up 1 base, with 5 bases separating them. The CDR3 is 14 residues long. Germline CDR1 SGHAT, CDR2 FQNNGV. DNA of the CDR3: TGTGCCAGCAGCTCCATTTCTGGGGCCAACGTCCTGACTTTC. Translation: CASSSISGANVLTF.

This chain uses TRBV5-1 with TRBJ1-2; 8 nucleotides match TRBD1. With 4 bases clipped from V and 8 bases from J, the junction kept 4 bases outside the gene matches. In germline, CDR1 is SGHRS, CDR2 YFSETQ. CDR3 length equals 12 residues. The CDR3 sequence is CASSDRGGGYTF. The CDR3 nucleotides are TGCGCCAGCAGCGACAGGGGTGGGGGCTACACCTTC.

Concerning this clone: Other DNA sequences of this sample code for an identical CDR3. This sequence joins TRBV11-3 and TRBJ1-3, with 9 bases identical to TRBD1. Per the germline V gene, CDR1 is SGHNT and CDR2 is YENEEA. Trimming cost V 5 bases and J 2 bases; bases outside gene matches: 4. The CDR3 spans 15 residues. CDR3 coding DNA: TGTGCCAGCAGCCCGGGACAGGGACCTGGAAACACCATATATTTT. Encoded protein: CASSPGQGPGNTIYF.

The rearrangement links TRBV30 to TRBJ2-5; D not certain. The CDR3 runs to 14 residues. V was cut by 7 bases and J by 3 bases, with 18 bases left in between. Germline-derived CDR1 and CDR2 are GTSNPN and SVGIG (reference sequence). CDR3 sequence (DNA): TGTGCCTCGTTATCACTGGAATTGAAAGAGACCCAGTACTTC. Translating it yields CASLSLELKETQYF. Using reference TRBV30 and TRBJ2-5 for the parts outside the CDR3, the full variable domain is SQTIHQWPATLVQPVGSPLSLECTVEGTSNPNLYWYRQAAGRGLQLLFYSVGIGQISSEVPQNLSASRPQDRQFILSSKKLLLSDSGFYLCASLSLELKETQYFGPGTRLLVL.

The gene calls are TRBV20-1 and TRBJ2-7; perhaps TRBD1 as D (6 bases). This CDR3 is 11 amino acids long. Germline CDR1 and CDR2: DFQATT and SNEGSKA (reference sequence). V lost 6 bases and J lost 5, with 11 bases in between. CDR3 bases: TGCAGTGCACAACAGGGTAACGAGCAGTACTTC. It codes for CSAQQGNEQYF.

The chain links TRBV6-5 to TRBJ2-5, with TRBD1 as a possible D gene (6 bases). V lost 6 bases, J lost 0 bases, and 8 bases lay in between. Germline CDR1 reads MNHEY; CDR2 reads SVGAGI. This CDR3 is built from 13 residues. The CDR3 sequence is CASSHRDQETQYF. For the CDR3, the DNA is TGTGCCAGCAGCCACAGGGACCAAGAGACCCAGTACTTC.

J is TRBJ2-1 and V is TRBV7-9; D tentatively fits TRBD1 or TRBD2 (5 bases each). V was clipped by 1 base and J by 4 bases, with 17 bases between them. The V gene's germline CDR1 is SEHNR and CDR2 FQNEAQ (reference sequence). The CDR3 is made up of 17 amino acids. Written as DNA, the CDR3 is TGTGCCAGCAGCTTAGTGGGACGGCGACAGTTTTACAATGAGCAGTTCTTC. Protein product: CASSLVGRRQFYNEQFF.

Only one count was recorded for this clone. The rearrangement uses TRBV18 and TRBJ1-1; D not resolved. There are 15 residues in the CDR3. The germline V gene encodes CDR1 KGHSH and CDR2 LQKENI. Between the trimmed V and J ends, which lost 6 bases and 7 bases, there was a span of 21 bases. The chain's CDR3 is CASSPGPPNVGEAFF. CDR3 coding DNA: TGTGCCAGCTCTCCCGGACCCCCAAATGTGGGTGAAGCTTTCTTT.

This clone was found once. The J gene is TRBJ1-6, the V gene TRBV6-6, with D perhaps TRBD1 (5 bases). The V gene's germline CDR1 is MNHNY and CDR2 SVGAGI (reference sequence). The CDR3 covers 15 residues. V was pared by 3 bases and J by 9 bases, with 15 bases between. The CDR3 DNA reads TGTGCCAGCAGTTATGAGACAGTACAGCGTTCACCCCTCCACTTT. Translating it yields CASSYETVQRSPLHF.

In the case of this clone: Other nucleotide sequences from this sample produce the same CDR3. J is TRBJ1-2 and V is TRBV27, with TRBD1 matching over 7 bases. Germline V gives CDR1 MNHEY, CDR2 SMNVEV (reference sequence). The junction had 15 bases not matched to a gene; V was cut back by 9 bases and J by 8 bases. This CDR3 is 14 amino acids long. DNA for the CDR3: TGTGCCAGTAGTCCCAGACAGGGAACGGGGGGCTACACCTTC. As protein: CASSPRQGTGGYTF.

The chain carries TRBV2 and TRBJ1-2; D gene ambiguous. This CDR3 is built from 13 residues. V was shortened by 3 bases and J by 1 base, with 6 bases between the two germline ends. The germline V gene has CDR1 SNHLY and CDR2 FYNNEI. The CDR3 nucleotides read TGTGCCAGCAGTGAGTGGGGTAACTATGGCTACACCTTC. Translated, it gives CASSEWGNYGYTF.

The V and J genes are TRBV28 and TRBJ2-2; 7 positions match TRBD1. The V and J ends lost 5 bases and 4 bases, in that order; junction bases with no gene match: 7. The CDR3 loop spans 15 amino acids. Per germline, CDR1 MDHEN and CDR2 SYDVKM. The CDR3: CASSLDDRVTGELFF. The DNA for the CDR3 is TGTGCCAGCAGTCTGGACGACAGGGTCACCGGGGAGCTGTTTTTT.

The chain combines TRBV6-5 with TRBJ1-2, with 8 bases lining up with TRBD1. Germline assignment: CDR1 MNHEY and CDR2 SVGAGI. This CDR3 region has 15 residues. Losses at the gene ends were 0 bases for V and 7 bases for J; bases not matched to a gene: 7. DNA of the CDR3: TGTGCCAGCAGTTACTCGATCCAGGGGGCGCGTGGCTACACCTTC. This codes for CASSYSIQGARGYTF.